The present TCR beta chain was sequenced within a study of blood T cells in healthy people across ages. General observations from the study: Naive T cell percentage by flow cytometry tracked strongly with beta diversity.

As regards this clonotype: Its antigen is unidentified.

For the second PCR, which ran for 7 to 11 cycles, a sample-barcoded 5' primer and a J-beta primer mix were used. TCRdb reprocessed the 5' RACE reads with MiXCR, giving one entry per CDR3 protein. The repertoire holds some 800,000 distinct CDR3 sequences, with just under 25% as singletons. The CDR3 length is 17 residues. Germline V gene lookup returns CDR1 SGHTA and CDR2 FQGNSA. The V segment lost 1 base and the J segment 8 bases; nucleotides outside the gene matches: 11. These same records also appear under a second study, on T cells of mothers and their children. From that report: Mother-child pairs who were related displayed a slightly higher overlap than unrelated pairs, a difference that was non-significant.

The sequence was obtained from a boy between 10 and 17 years old in good health. V and J are TRBV7-2 and TRBJ2-1; 10 nucleotides agree with TRBD2. Sequencing input: blood. The CDR3 reads CASSLGVVAGGGDEQFF. The CDR3 nucleotides are TGTGCCAGCAGCTTAGGGGTAGTAGCGGGGGGTGGAGATGAGCAGTTCTTC.